This T cell receptor beta chain was sequenced during a study of cytomegalovirus exposure and HLA in healthy donors. Study-wide findings and caveats: While the bulk of TCR sequences proved rare, some public TCRs turned up in many donors.

This clone rates as medium-sized. What it recognizes is unknown. The study ran its PCR with 60 Vbeta and 13 Jbeta primers. TCRdb's table, derived via immunoSEQ multiplex PCR, lists solely in-frame clones and lacks some. This table holds about 89,000 clones, approximately 86% found once. The TCR sequence derives from a man aged 30 to 39 in good health and CMV-seropositive. Sequenced sample: PBMCs.

CDR3: CAGGMGQVSGNTIYF. CDR3 DNA: TGTGCCGGGGGAATGGGACAGGTCTCTGGAAACACCATATATTTT. The chain has TRBV6-1 and TRBJ1-3; 8 bases are a match to TRBD1. Germline CDR1 reads MNHNS; CDR2 reads SASEGT. The CDR3 spans 15 residues. J was trimmed by 0 bases and V by 11 bases; bases with no gene match: 9.